These 11 T cell receptor beta chains came from one sample sequenced in a study of neurological immune-mediated disorders. Time point: longitudinal time-point 2. TCRdb re-called the 5' RACE reads through MiXCR, storing one row per CDR3 protein. The sample includes over 75,000 distinct CDR3 sequences, around 6% of them seen just once. Specimen: PBMCs. These receptors were taken from a woman aged 60-75 years with multiple sclerosis.

This clonotype was detected many times. CDR3 sequence: CSATGAGVFYGYTF. The CDR3 DNA is TGCAGTGCTACAGGGGCGGGGGTGTTCTATGGCTACACCTTC. V is TRBV20-1 and J is TRBJ1-2; perhaps TRBD1 as D (6 bases). The CDR3 contains 14 residues. CDR1 DFQATT and CDR2 SNEGSKA come from the germline V gene (reference sequence). V was trimmed by 4 bases and J by 4 bases, leaving 16 bases between them.

This clonotype was seen ten or more times. V usage is TRBV5-1 and J usage is TRBJ2-3; 8 nucleotides agree with TRBD2. The CDR3 contains 15 residues. V shed 5 bases, J shed 0 bases, and the junction held 5 bases outside the gene matches. Germline-derived CDR1 and CDR2 are SGHRS and YFSETQ. The CDR3 loop is CASSRLAGSTDTQYF. The CDR3 DNA sequence: TGCGCCAGCAGTAGGTTAGCGGGGAGCACAGATACGCAGTATTTT.

Many counts were recorded for this clonotype. V is TRBV10-3 and J is TRBJ2-1; D is perhaps TRBD1 or TRBD2 (5 bases each). CDR1 is ENHRY and CDR2 is SYGVKD in the germline V gene. The CDR3 has 14 residues. V lost 3 bases and J 9 bases, leaving 15 bases between the germline ends. The CDR3 sequence is CAISDTGRIPEQFF. In DNA form, the CDR3 reads TGTGCCATCAGTGACACGGGACGAATCCCTGAGCAGTTCTTC.

This clonotype was seen repeatedly, ten times or more. V is TRBV4-1 and J is TRBJ2-2; 8 bases agree with TRBD1. V lost 1 base to trimming and J lost 4 bases; unmatched junction nucleotides: 8. This CDR3 is built from 17 residues. Germline CDR1 is MGHRA and CDR2 is YSYEKL. The CDR3 sequence: CASSQVTGTGRTGELFF. CDR3 in DNA: TGCGCCAGCAGCCAAGTAACCGGGACAGGTCGCACCGGGGAGCTGTTTTTT.

This clonotype was seen at least ten times. The chain links TRBV11-2 to TRBJ1-2, with D unresolved. This CDR3 spans 14 amino acids. The V and J ends lost 5 bases and 2 bases respectively, with 12 bases between them. Germline V lookup: CDR1 SGHAT, CDR2 FQNNGV. DNA for the CDR3: TGTGCCAGCAGCCCGGAACTGATAAACTATGGCTACACCTTC. Protein product: CASSPELINYGYTF.

This clonotype was counted many times. The gene calls are TRBV14 and TRBJ1-1, with TRBD1 matching 10 bases. The CDR3 is 15 amino acids. V dropped 4 bases and J dropped 4; count of bases not matched to a gene: 6. Germline lookup yields CDR1 SGHDN and CDR2 FVKESK. CDR3 loop: CASSRRTGGITEAFF. The CDR3 DNA follows: TGTGCCAGCAGCCGGAGGACAGGGGGTATCACTGAAGCTTTCTTT.

This clonotype was detected many times. The chain links TRBV7-9 to TRBJ2-1, with a possible D match to TRBD1 (5 bases). CDR3 length: 16 residues. V lost 0 bases to trimming and J lost 5 bases, with 14 bases between them. Germline V gene sequence: CDR1 SEHNR, CDR2 FQNEAQ (reference sequence). As DNA, the CDR3 is TGTGCCAGCAGCTTAGCGCAGGCAGGGCCGGACAATGAGCAGTTCTTC. This encodes CASSLAQAGPDNEQFF.

This clonotype was seen at least ten times. The V call is TRBV4-1, the J call TRBJ2-1; D not resolved. With 0 bases removed from V and 8 bases from J, the gap between germline ends came to 17 bases. CDR3 length: 16 amino acids. The germline CDR1 and CDR2 sequences are MGHRA and YSYEKL. CDR3 in DNA: TGCGCCAGCAGCCAAGATCGGAGTTTTATAGGCGATGAGCAGTTCTTC. Translating gives CASSQDRSFIGDEQFF.

The sample holds many counts of this clonotype. The rearrangement uses TRBV5-1 and TRBJ1-4; D call uncertain. The CDR3 extends over 15 amino acids. Germline CDR1 is SGHRS and CDR2 is YFSETQ. V shed 4 bases and J shed 8 bases, with 18 bases lying between them. CDR3 DNA sequence: TGCGCCAGCAGCGTCAGGACCGTTTCTGGGGAAAAACTGTTTTTT. It translates to CASSVRTVSGEKLFF.

At least ten counts were recorded for this clonotype. The chain is built from TRBV3-1 and TRBJ1-4; D is possibly TRBD1 (6 bases). Germline V gene data show CDR1 as LGHDT and CDR2 as YNNKEL (reference sequence). The CDR3 loop spans 15 amino acids. Between the trimmed V and J ends, which lost 3 bases and 5 bases, there was a span of 13 bases. The CDR3 protein is CASSHPQGINEKLFF. CDR3 coding DNA: TGTGCCAGCAGCCACCCACAGGGAATAAATGAAAAACTGTTTTTT.

This clonotype was observed many times. The chain combines TRBV5-1 with TRBJ2-1; 13 nucleotides agree with TRBD2. Trimming at V came to 4 bases and at J to 2 bases, leaving 0 bases not matched to a gene. Germline V gene lookup returns CDR1 SGHRS and CDR2 YFSETQ. This CDR3 has 15 residues. DNA of the CDR3: TGCGCCAGCAGCACTAGCGGGGGGGCCTACAATGAGCAGTTCTTC. It encodes CASSTSGGAYNEQFF.